A single T cell receptor beta chain is shown here with its context. Its antigen is not known. The study made its TRB cDNA libraries by 5' RACE, adding UMI labels. Reanalyzing the 5' RACE reads, TCRdb keeps one entry per CDR3 protein, without DNA. Its table records 45,000 to 70,000 distinct CDR3 sequences. Germline V gene data show CDR1 as SGHDT and CDR2 as YYEEEE. CDR3 length: 13 amino acids. The data were obtained in a study of CXCR3-negative and CXCR3-positive naive CD8 T cells. Study-level results: Naive subsets had comparable surface CD5; TCR strength was inferred from TRB CDR3 properties. Naive CXCR3-negative and CXCR3-positive cells had similar TRBV-TRBJ usage; memory differed. In both naive subsets diversity was comparably high, whereas memory CD8+ cells showed much lower diversity.

With 300,000 cells each, the CD8+ T cell subsets were individually sorted in triplicate. The sample was memory CD8+ T cells from blood. The V and J genes are TRBV5-6 and TRBJ2-7; TCRdb outputs TRBD1, but without DNA this stays unchecked. This TCR was recovered from a human donor in good health. Some clones in this sample may be carry-over from other donors' samples. This chain's CDR3 is CASSWYRGLEQYF.